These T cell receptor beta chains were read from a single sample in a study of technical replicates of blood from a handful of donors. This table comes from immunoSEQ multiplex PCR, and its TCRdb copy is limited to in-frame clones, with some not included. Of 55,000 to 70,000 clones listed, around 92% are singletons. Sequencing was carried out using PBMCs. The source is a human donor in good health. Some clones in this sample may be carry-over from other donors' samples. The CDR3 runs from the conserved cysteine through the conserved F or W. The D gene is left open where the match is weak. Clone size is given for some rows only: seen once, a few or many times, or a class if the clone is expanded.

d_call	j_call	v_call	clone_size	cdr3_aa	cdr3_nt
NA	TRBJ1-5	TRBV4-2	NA	CASSQQLYTGLGQPQHF	TGTGCCAGCAGCCAACAATTATATACAGGGTTGGGGCAGCCCCAGCATTTT
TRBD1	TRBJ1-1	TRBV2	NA	CASTPEGQVNTEAFF	TGTGCCAGCACCCCAGAGGGACAGGTTAACACTGAAGCTTTCTTT
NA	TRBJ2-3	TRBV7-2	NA	CASSLQPNGNTQYF	TGTGCCAGCAGCCTACAGCCTAACGGAAATACGCAGTATTTT
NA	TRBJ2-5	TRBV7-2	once	CASSLAPGGETQYF	TGTGCCAGCAGCTTAGCGCCAGGAGGGGAGACCCAGTACTTC
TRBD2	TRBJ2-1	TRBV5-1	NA	CASKPMGTSGGGEQFF	TGCGCCAGCAAACCCATGGGGACTAGCGGGGGAGGTGAGCAGTTCTTC
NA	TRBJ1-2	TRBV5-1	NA	CASSLRGTEQWYGYTF	TGCGCCAGCAGCTTACGCGGGACGGAGCAATGGTATGGCTACACCTTC
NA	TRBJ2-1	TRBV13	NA	CASSPLGDEQFF	TGTGCCAGCAGCCCCCTCGGGGATGAGCAGTTCTTC
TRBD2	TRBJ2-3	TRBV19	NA	CASSMAGGLSDTQYF	TGTGCCAGTAGTATGGCGGGGGGGCTTTCAGATACGCAGTATTTT
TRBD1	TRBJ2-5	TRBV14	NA	CASSSGTGVAAQYF	TGTGCCAGCAGCTCCGGGACAGGGGTTGCGGCCCAGTACTTC
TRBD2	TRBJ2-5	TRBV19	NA	CASNSGGAYQETQYF	TGTGCCAGTAATAGCGGGGGAGCGTACCAAGAGACCCAGTACTTC
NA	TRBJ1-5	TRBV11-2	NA	CASSLEAGWHQPQHF	TGTGCCAGCAGCTTAGAGGCAGGGTGGCATCAGCCCCAGCATTTT
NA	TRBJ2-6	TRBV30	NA	CALSSGANVLTF	TGTGCTCTAAGCTCTGGGGCCAACGTCCTGACTTTC
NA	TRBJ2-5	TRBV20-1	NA	CSARAQETQYF	TGCAGTGCTAGGGCCCAAGAGACCCAGTACTTC
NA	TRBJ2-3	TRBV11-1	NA	CASSLARGASTDTQYF	TGTGCCAGCAGCTTAGCACGGGGGGCTAGCACAGATACGCAGTATTTT
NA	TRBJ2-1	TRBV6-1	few	CASSSTLYNEQFF	TGTGCCAGCAGCTCGACACTGTACAATGAGCAGTTCTTC
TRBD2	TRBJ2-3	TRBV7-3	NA	CASSSGGGTDTQYF	TGTGCCAGCAGCTCGGGGGGGGGCACAGATACGCAGTATTTT
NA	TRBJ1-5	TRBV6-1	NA	CASSEGGARRHF	TGTGCCAGCAGTGAAGGCGGTGCGCGTCGGCATTTT
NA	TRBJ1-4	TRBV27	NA	CASSLSVPGVNEKLFF	TGTGCCAGCAGTTTATCTGTACCGGGAGTGAATGAAAAACTGTTTTTT
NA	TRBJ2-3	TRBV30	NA	CAWSVGGRGTDTQYF	TGTGCCTGGAGTGTAGGTGGGAGGGGGACAGATACGCAGTATTTT
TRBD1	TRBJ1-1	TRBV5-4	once	CASSQGVTNTEAFF	TGTGCCAGCAGCCAGGGGGTGACGAACACTGAAGCTTTCTTT
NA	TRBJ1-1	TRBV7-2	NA	CASSSRSTLNTEAFF	TGTGCCAGCAGCTCAAGGTCGACACTGAACACTGAAGCTTTCTTT
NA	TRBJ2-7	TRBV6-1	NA	CASTQATYSYEQYF	TGTGCCAGCACACAGGCCACTTACTCCTACGAGCAGTACTTC
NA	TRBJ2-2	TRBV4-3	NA	CASSQEPRGDDTGELFF	TGCGCCAGCAGCCAAGAACCCAGGGGCGACGACACCGGGGAGCTGTTTTTT
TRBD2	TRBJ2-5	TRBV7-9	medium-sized	CASSLPVGRGAQETQYF	TGTGCCAGCAGCTTGCCCGTGGGGCGGGGGGCCCAAGAGACCCAGTACTTC
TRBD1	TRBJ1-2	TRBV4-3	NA	CASSQDRSPEIGQALAWGYTF	TGCGCCAGCAGCCAAGATCGGTCCCCGGAGATTGGACAGGCCCTGGCGTGGGGCTACACCTTC
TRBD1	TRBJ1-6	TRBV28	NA	CASSLTGGVSSPLHF	TGTGCCAGCAGTTTAACAGGGGGCGTTAGTTCACCCCTCCACTTT
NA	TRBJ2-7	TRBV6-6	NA	CASSYYGFYEQYF	TGTGCCAGCAGTTACTACGGTTTCTACGAGCAGTACTTC
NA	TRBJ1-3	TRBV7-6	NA	CASSYQGVSTSGNTIYF	TGTGCCAGCAGCTACCAAGGGGTGTCTACCTCTGGAAACACCATATATTTT
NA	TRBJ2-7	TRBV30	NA	CAWSPLGPGEQYF	TGTGCCTGGAGCCCCCTTGGGCCGGGGGAGCAGTACTTC